This TCR beta chain appears in the sequencing data of a study of CD8 T cells in Susac syndrome. The authors sequenced TCR beta from blood CD8+ and CD4+ T cells. The ends lost 6 bases at V and 4 bases at J; junction bases unmatched: 3. This CDR3 spans 14 amino acids. The germline V gene encodes CDR1 SNHLY and CDR2 FYNNEI. Roughly 0.45 to 1 ug RNA was reverse transcribed with random hexamers. TCR beta CDR3 was amplified by immunoSEQ covering 54 Vbeta and 13 Jbeta. TCRdb redid the calling of the immunoSEQ multiplex PCR reads with MiXCR, one entry per CDR3 protein. In the table there are 150,000 to 250,000 distinct CDR3 sequences, about 95% of which are singletons.

The sequenced sample was CD4+ T cells from PBMCs. The TCR comes from a human donor with multiple sclerosis. The chain employs TRBV2 and TRBJ2-2, with 9 bases that match TRBD2. This CDR3 is CASRGSGSTGELFF. In nucleotides, the CDR3 is TGTGCCAGCAGGGGTAGCGGGAGCACCGGGGAGCTGTTTTTT.